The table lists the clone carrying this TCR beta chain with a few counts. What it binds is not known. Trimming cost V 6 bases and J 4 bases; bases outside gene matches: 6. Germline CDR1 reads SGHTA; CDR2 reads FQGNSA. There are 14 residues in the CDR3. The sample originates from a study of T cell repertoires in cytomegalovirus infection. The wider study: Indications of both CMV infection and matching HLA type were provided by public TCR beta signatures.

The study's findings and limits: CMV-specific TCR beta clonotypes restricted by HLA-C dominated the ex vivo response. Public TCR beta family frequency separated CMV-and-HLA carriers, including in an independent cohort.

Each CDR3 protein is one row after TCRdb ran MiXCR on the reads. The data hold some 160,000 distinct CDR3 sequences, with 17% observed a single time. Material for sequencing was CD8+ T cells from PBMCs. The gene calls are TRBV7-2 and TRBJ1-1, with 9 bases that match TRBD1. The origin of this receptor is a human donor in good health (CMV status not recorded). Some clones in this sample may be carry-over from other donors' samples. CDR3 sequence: CASSPVTGGTEAFF. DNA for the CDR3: TGTGCCAGCAGTCCTGTGACAGGGGGCACTGAAGCTTTCTTT.